The clone carrying this T cell receptor beta chain was seen repeatedly, ten times or more. Its antigen is as yet unknown. Diagnostic decisions used clinical symptoms, serum thyroxine and TRAb, thyroid ultrasound and orbital computed tomography. The blood sample predates any ophthalmopathy symptoms, coming from first hyperthyroidism diagnosis. From more than 8 ml of fresh peripheral blood, PBMCs were isolated. Researchers amplified the TCR beta CDR3 regions from RNA transcripts. HTBI primers drove first-round RT-PCR of the TCR CDR3. TCRdb processed the multiplex PCR reads anew with MiXCR; each CDR3 protein has one entry. The table records about 290,000 distinct CDR3 sequences, more than 10% of them present only once. These data originate in a study of T cells in Graves' hyperthyroidism and ophthalmopathy. The CDR3 runs to 13 residues. Germline CDR1 is DFQATT and CDR2 is SNEGSKA (reference sequence). V lost 5 bases and J lost 0; bases outside the gene matches: 3.

Findings and caveats of the study: The model predicted ophthalmopathy a median roughly 6.5 months before onset.

The sequenced sample was blood. This chain uses TRBV20-1 with TRBJ2-7; 8 nucleotides align to TRBD2. The TCR originated in a woman aged 25 to 45 with Graves' hyperthyroidism that later progressed to Graves' ophthalmopathy. As DNA, the CDR3 is TGCAGTGCTTGTAGCGGGACCTCCTACGAGCAGTACTTC. Its translation: CSACSGTSYEQYF.